This T cell receptor beta chain was recovered during a study of CD4 T cells in relation to SARS-CoV-2 and coronaviruses (dated by TCRdb to the early 2020s). Broadly, across the study: In the ViraFEST assay, PBMCs were cultured with antigen for 9 to 10 days, after which TCR beta CDR3s were sequenced to identify antigen-specific clonal expansions. An HIV-1 Nef peptide pool or a culture without peptide was used as the negative reference condition. Shared crossreactive spike epitopes were mapped to their HLA restriction using patient-derived lymphoblastoid cell lines. The study assessed, at the TCR clonotype level, memory CD4+ T cell crossreactivity between SARS-CoV-2 and common cold coronavirus spike proteins. The Adaptive Biotechnologies TCR-sequencing kit was used to sequence samples from three pre-COVID donors and the naive versus memory experiments, whereas other data were Illumina-based. A different TCR-beta assay, based on Illumina, was used to sequence expansion assays from other donors in the study.

CD4+ T cells from unexposed donors were collected before the COVID-19 pandemic (2011-2018). Following 10 days of culture, the EasySep CD4+ T cell isolation kit was used to isolate CD4+ T cells. As cell numbers permitted, CD4+ T cells from unexposed donors were tested for reactivity to SARS-CoV-2 S and N and to four common cold coronavirus spike pools. PBMCs were cultured at a few million per well in IMDM supplemented with 5% human AB serum and roughly 9.6 IU/ml IL-2. Half of the culture medium was replaced with fresh IL-2-containing medium on days 3 and 7. In general, triplicate replicate wells were used for every peptide culture condition. Leukapheresis product for the unexposed donors was purchased commercially. Ficoll-Paque PLUS gradient centrifugation was used to isolate PBMCs from either whole blood or leukapheresis product. PBMCs were either used fresh in the expansion assay or cryopreserved at -140 degrees C. The QIAamp Micro DNA Kit was used to extract genomic DNA from the CD4+ T cells.

About this clone itself: The antigen it binds to is not known. No much larger clone exists at a distance of one base, and base qualities are not known.

Study-wide findings and limitations: Small numbers of patients and of tested TCRs limited the study. Because no donor provided both pre-pandemic and post-infection samples, tracing the source of pre-existing responses was limited. Approximately 60% of donors had memory CD4+ clonotypes that crossrecognized SARS-CoV-2 and at least one common cold coronavirus spike. Compared with monoreactive clones, crossreactive clones had significantly weaker SARS-CoV-2-driven expansion, a result consistent with antigenic imprinting. Crossreactivity analysis centred on spike protein, so crossreactivity against other viral proteins was not assessed.

As encoded in the germline V gene (reference sequence), CDR1 is SGHKS while CDR2 is YYEKEE. The CDR3 runs 17 amino acids, cysteine and phenylalanine included. Left in the record is the CDR3 DNA by itself, 51 bases read in frame from the first base. V gives up 2 bases and J gives up 4 bases, and the segment between their germline ends measures 16 bases. The library was produced with the immunoSEQ multiplex PCR assay. The authors processed their data as follows. During preprocessing, nonproductive sequences were removed, as were CDR3s that did not start with C, did not end with F or W, or were shorter than 7 amino acids. The MANAFEST web app identified antigen-specific clonotypes based on expansion compared with the reference and other culture wells. To be counted as positive, a clone had to show significant expansion compared with the reference culture, at an FDR below 0.05, in 2 of 3 replicate wells. For a clone to be considered positive, significant expansion relative to all other tandem wells and an odds ratio above 5 were also required. Pairwise Levenshtein distance, computed with the stringdist R package after three terminal residues were trimmed from each end, was used as the measure of CDR3 homology. TCRdb obtained this table from immuneACCESS and retained in-frame rearrangements with V and J assigned. These tables miss some clones; where compared with another copy, unresolved V genes account for less than half of the shortfall, and the remainder is unexplained. The D gene and trimming were derived from the DNA, and the V and J assignments and clone size from that table. This sample has 24,000 or so clones in its table, and about 82% of those were observed once. Jointly, the top ten make up around a fifth of the sample.

The source material was CD4+ T cells from PBMCs, cultured in vitro. The chain is made from TRBV5-5 and TRBJ1-6; TRBD1 is a possible D gene, resting on 5 matching bases. The receptor comes from a human donor in good health. The CDR3 protein is CASSFLGGGSYNSPLHF. The sequenced DNA: TGTGCCAGCAGCTTCCTGGGTGGGGGAAGTTATAATTCACCCCTCCACTTT.